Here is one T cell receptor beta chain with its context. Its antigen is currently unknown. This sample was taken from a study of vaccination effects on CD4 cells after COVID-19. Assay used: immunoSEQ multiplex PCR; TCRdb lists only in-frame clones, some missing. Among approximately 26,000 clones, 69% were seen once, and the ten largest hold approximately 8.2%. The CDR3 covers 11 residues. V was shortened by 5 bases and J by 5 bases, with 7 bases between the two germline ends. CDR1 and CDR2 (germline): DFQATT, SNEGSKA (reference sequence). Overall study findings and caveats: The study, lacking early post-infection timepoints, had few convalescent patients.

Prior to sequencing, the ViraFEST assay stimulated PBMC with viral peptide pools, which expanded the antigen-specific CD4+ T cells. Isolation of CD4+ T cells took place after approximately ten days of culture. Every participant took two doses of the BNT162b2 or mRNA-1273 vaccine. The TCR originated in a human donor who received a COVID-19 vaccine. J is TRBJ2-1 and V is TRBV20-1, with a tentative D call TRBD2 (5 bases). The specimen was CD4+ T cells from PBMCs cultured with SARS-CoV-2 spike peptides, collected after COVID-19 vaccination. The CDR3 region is CSARDDNEQFF. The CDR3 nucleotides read TGCAGTGCTCGGGATGACAATGAGCAGTTCTTC.